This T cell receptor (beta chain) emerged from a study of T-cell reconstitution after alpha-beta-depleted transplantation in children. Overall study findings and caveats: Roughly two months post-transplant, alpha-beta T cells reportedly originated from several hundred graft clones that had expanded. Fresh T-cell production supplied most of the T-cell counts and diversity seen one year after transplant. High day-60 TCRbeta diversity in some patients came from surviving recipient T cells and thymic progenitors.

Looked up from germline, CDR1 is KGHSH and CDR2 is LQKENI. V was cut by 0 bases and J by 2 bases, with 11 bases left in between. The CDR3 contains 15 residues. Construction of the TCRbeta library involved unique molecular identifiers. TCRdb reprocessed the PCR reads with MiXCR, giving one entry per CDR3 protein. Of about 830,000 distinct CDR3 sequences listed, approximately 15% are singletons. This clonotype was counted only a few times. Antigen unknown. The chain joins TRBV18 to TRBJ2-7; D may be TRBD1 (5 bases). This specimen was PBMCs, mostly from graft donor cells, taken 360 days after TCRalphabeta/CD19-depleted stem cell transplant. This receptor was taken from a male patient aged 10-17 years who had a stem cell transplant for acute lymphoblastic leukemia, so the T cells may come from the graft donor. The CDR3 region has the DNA TGTGCCAGCTCACCACCGTCCAGGGCCCCCTACGAGCAGTACTTC. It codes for CASSPPSRAPYEQYF.